This is a list of T cell receptor beta chains from one sample in a study of cytomegalovirus exposure and HLA in healthy donors. Assay used: immunoSEQ multiplex PCR; TCRdb lists only in-frame clones, some missing. Here the sample table reports some 130,000 clones. Source material: PBMCs. The origin of the receptors is a woman aged 55-70 years in good health and CMV-seronegative. The CDR3 runs from the conserved cysteine through the conserved F or W. A D gene is named only where the DNA matches it firmly.

v_gene	d_gene	j_gene	CDR3aa	CDR3nt
TRBV28	-	TRBJ2-3	CASSQTGFTSTDTQYF	TGTGCCAGCAGCCAAACAGGGTTTACGAGCACAGATACGCAGTATTTT
TRBV28	TRBD2	TRBJ2-3	CASPASGSGTDTQYF	TGTGCCAGCCCCGCTAGCGGGAGTGGCACAGATACGCAGTATTTT
TRBV2	TRBD1	TRBJ1-1	CASSTPDRGLVNTEAFF	TGTGCCAGCAGTACCCCGGACAGGGGGCTGGTGAACACTGAAGCTTTCTTT
TRBV28	TRBD1	TRBJ2-7	CASSSPTGSEQYF	TGTGCCAGCAGTTCCCCGACAGGGTCCGAGCAGTACTTC
TRBV6-6	-	TRBJ1-1	CASSISSNQGTEAFF	TGTGCCAGCTCAATTTCCAGCAACCAGGGCACTGAAGCTTTCTTT
TRBV2	-	TRBJ2-7	CASSGAEGHEQYF	TGTGCCAGCAGTGGAGCGGAGGGTCACGAGCAGTACTTC
TRBV7-9	TRBD1	TRBJ2-2	CASSPTPGQGKAGELFF	TGTGCCAGCAGCCCAACCCCGGGACAGGGGAAGGCCGGGGAGCTGTTTTTT
TRBV5-1	TRBD1	TRBJ1-1	CASRQGRTEAFF	TGCGCCAGCAGACAGGGGAGGACTGAAGCTTTCTTT
TRBV28	-	TRBJ1-2	CASSPAGGAGGYGYTF	TGTGCCAGCAGCCCCGCGGGGGGGGCCGGCGGGTATGGCTACACCTTC
TRBV6-1	-	TRBJ1-2	CASSGRGYGYTF	TGTGCCAGTTCGGGCAGGGGCTATGGCTACACCTTC
TRBV9	TRBD2	TRBJ2-2	CASSVSSSGGGELFF	TGTGCCAGCAGCGTATCGTCTTCGGGAGGGGGGGAGCTGTTTTTT
TRBV10-3	TRBD2	TRBJ2-1	CAISGLAGGGEQFF	TGTGCCATCAGCGGACTAGCGGGGGGGGGAGAGCAGTTCTTC
TRBV14	-	TRBJ2-7	CASSQRGSYEQYF	TGTGCCAGCAGCCAACGCGGATCCTACGAGCAGTACTTC
TRBV2	TRBD2	TRBJ2-5	CASSVERGIQETQYF	TGTGCCAGCAGTGTTGAGCGGGGGATTCAAGAGACCCAGTACTTC
TRBV6-1	TRBD1	TRBJ2-7	CASSEPGQGIHEQYF	TGTGCCAGCAGTGAACCTGGACAGGGGATCCACGAGCAGTACTTC
TRBV28	-	TRBJ1-3	CASSPGGAGNTIYF	TGTGCCAGCAGTCCTGGGGGGGCTGGAAACACCATATATTTT
TRBV28	TRBD1	TRBJ1-5	CASSTLDRGALAPQHF	TGTGCCAGCAGTACCCTGGACAGGGGGGCCCTCGCGCCCCAGCATTTT
TRBV6-1	-	TRBJ1-1	CASRMTESIEAFF	TGTGCCAGCAGAATGACGGAGTCGATTGAAGCTTTCTTT
TRBV27	-	TRBJ2-5	CASSLAIGYGGKQETQYF	TGTGCCAGCAGTTTAGCCATCGGTTACGGGGGAAAACAAGAGACCCAGTACTTC
TRBV28	-	TRBJ2-7	CASSPLMRASNEQYF	TGTGCCAGCAGCCCCCTCATGAGGGCCAGCAACGAGCAGTACTTC
TRBV6-4	TRBD2	TRBJ2-3	CASSDSVSGGTDTQYF	TGTGCCAGCAGTGACTCGGTTAGCGGGGGGACAGATACGCAGTATTTT
TRBV6-5	TRBD1	TRBJ1-5	CASRTGQGGNQPQHF	TGTGCCAGCAGAACGGGACAGGGTGGCAATCAGCCCCAGCATTTT
TRBV5-1	TRBD2	TRBJ2-1	CASNGGVNEQFF	TGCGCCTCGAATGGGGGGGTCAATGAGCAGTTCTTC
TRBV6-5	-	TRBJ2-1	CASSPGGGDYNEQFF	TGTGCCAGCAGCCCCGGCGGAGGAGACTACAATGAGCAGTTCTTC
TRBV5-1	-	TRBJ1-2	CASASGGGGYTF	TGCGCCAGCGCGTCTGGGGGGGGTGGCTACACCTTC
TRBV19	-	TRBJ1-1	CASSIDYWTGNTEAFF	TGTGCCAGTAGTATAGATTATTGGACGGGAAACACTGAAGCTTTCTTT
TRBV7-9	-	TRBJ2-7	CASSLGGESYEQYF	TGTGCCAGCAGCTTAGGCGGGGAATCCTACGAGCAGTACTTC
TRBV7-8	TRBD2	TRBJ2-1	CASSPGLAGDTSSYNEQFF	TGTGCCAGCAGCCCAGGACTAGCGGGGGACACGAGCTCCTACAATGAGCAGTTCTTC
TRBV7-3	-	TRBJ2-1	CASSSGTMQFF	TGTGCCAGCAGCTCCGGGACAATGCAGTTCTTC
TRBV11-3	-	TRBJ2-5	CASSLGNRMGPGETQYF	TGTGCCAGCAGCTTAGGTAATCGGATGGGGCCAGGGGAGACCCAGTACTTC
TRBV10-1	-	TRBJ1-6	CASSELTGPLHF	TGCGCCAGCAGTGAGTTAACAGGACCCCTCCACTTT
TRBV7-8	TRBD1	TRBJ1-1	CASSLRGQGDAEAFF	TGTGCCAGCAGCTTACGCGGCCAGGGGGACGCTGAAGCTTTCTTT
TRBV18	-	TRBJ2-2	CASSPVRNTGELFF	TGTGCCAGCTCACCGGTGAGGAACACCGGGGAGCTGTTTTTT
TRBV18	-	TRBJ2-3	CASSPFQLGSTDTQYF	TGTGCCAGCTCACCGTTCCAGCTAGGTTCCACAGATACGCAGTATTTT
TRBV5-4	TRBD1	TRBJ1-2	CASSFDRGSGYTF	TGTGCCAGCAGCTTTGACAGGGGCAGTGGCTACACCTTC
TRBV10-2	TRBD2	TRBJ2-7	CASRGLAGPPHEQYF	TGCGCCAGCAGGGGGCTAGCGGGCCCCCCCCACGAGCAGTACTTC
TRBV29-1	TRBD2	TRBJ2-1	CSVEGTSGGSEQFF	TGCAGCGTTGAAGGGACTAGCGGGGGTTCTGAGCAGTTCTTC
TRBV27	TRBD2	TRBJ2-3	CASTPLGLDAPYF	TGTGCCAGCACCCCCCTCGGACTAGACGCCCCGTATTTT
TRBV15	-	TRBJ2-5	CATSRDSRGTETQYF	TGTGCCACCAGCAGAGATTCCCGGGGGACAGAGACCCAGTACTTC
TRBV11-1	-	TRBJ1-5	CASSRGGGNQPQHF	TGTGCCAGCAGCCGCGGCGGGGGCAATCAGCCCCAGCATTTT
TRBV28	TRBD1	TRBJ1-6	CASSPKGQVGPLHF	TGTGCCAGCAGTCCAAAGGGACAGGTCGGGCCCCTCCACTTT
TRBV5-1	TRBD1	TRBJ1-2	CASSGQGDYGYTF	TGCGCCAGCAGTGGACAGGGGGACTATGGCTACACCTTC